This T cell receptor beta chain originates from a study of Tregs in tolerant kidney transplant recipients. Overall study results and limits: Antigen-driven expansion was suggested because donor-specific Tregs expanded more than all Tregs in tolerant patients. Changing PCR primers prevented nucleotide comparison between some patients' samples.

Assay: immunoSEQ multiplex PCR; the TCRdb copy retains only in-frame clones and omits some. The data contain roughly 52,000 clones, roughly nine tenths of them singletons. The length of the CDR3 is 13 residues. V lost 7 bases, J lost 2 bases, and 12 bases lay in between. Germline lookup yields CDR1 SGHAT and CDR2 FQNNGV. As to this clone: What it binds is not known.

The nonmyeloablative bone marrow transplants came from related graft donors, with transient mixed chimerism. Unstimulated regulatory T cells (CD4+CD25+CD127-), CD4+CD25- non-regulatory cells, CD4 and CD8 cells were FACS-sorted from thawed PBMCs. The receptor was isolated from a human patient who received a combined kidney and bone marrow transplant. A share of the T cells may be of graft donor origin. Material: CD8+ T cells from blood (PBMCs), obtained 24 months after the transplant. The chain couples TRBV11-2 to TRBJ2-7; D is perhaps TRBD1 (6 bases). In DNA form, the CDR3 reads TGTGCCAGCACGGACACAGGGACCTACGAGCAGTACTTC. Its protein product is CASTDTGTYEQYF.